These 12 T cell receptor beta chains were sequenced from one sample in a study of OX40 agonist ivuxolimab in advanced cancers. Profiled with immunoSEQ multiplex PCR; TCRdb holds only in-frame clones, not every one. The table has about 95,000 clones, 80% to 90% seen once; the top ten hold around 0.34%. The sequenced sample was CD4+ or CD8+ T cells sorted from blood, obtained in a trial of the OX40 agonist ivuxolimab. The receptor set was obtained from an adult with an advanced solid tumor such as melanoma, head and neck, liver or kidney cancer.

J is TRBJ1-1 and V is TRBV7-9; D remains unclear. CDR3 size: 13 residues. V was shortened by 2 bases and J by 3 bases, with 7 bases between the two germline ends. The germline V gene has CDR1 SEHNR and CDR2 FQNEAQ (reference sequence). CDR3 in amino acids: CASSLNRDTEAFF. The CDR3 DNA follows: TGTGCCAGCAGCTTAAACAGAGACACTGAAGCTTTCTTT.

V usage is TRBV5-6 and J usage is TRBJ1-5; TRBD1 agrees at 8 bases. The CDR3 covers 13 residues. V gave up 1 base and J gave up 7 bases; unmatched junction bases: 1. CDR1 SGHDT and CDR2 YYEEEE come from the germline V gene. The CDR3 sequence is CASSLPGGQPQHF. CDR3 DNA sequence: TGTGCCAGCAGCTTGCCAGGGGGCCAGCCCCAGCATTTT.

The chain joins TRBV28 to TRBJ2-7, with D tentatively TRBD2 (5 bases). Per the germline V gene, CDR1 is MDHEN and CDR2 is SYDVKM. V was pared by 5 bases and J by 7 bases, with 15 bases between. The CDR3 has 13 amino acids. The CDR3 nucleotides are TGTGCCAGCAGTACGCCCGTCCCGGGGGAGCAGTACTTC. As protein: CASSTPVPGEQYF.

The chain carries TRBV5-4 and TRBJ2-1; 10 bases agree with TRBD1. The V segment lost 6 bases and the J segment 6 bases; nucleotides outside the gene matches: 6. The CDR3 is made up of 14 amino acids. CDR1 is SGHNT and CDR2 is YYREEE in the germline V gene (reference sequence). The CDR3 coding sequence is TGTGCCAGCACCCGGGACAGGGGACGCAATGAGCAGTTCTTC. It specifies CASTRDRGRNEQFF.

The count of this clone is one. The V call is TRBV27, the J call TRBJ1-2; the match to TRBD1 covers 8 bases. Germline V gene lookup returns CDR1 MNHEY and CDR2 SMNVEV (reference sequence). With V trimmed by 4 bases and J by 7 bases, 8 bases remained unmatched. The CDR3 loop spans 14 amino acids. The CDR3 DNA reads TGTGCCAGCAGTTGGCAGGGGGCTTTAAGTGGCTACACCTTC. Protein sequence: CASSWQGALSGYTF.

The chain carries TRBV6-1 and TRBJ1-1; D unresolved. Germline-derived CDR1 and CDR2 are MNHNS and SASEGT. Trimming stripped 5 bases from V and 1 base from J, with 5 bases between. The CDR3 consists of 12 residues. CDR3 sequence: CASSPGNTEAFF. The CDR3 DNA reads as TGTGCCAGCAGTCCAGGGAACACTGAAGCTTTCTTT.

The chain has TRBV4-1 and TRBJ1-5; D not certain. This CDR3 has 15 amino acids. Germline loops: CDR1 MGHRA, CDR2 YSYEKL. The germline V and J ends were trimmed by 1 base and 3 bases, with 10 bases remaining between them. CDR3 nucleotide sequence: TGCGCCAGCAGCCAAGGCTGGGGTGTCAATCAGCCCCAGCATTTT. Protein product: CASSQGWGVNQPQHF.

This sequence joins TRBV7-8 and TRBJ2-1; 16 nucleotides match TRBD2. V shed 5 bases, J shed 8 bases, and the junction held 18 bases outside the gene matches. CDR3 size: 20 residues. The germline CDR1 and CDR2 sequences are SGHVS and FQNEAQ. The CDR3 here is CASSPSPGGLAGGPGDEQFF. The CDR3 DNA reads TGTGCCAGCAGCCCCTCACCGGGGGGACTAGCGGGAGGGCCTGGGGATGAGCAGTTCTTC.

The chain combines TRBV4-2 with TRBJ1-1; TRBD1 is a possible D gene (6 bases). This CDR3 comprises 15 residues. Germline V CDR1 and CDR2: LGHNA, YNFKEQ. V dropped 1 base and J dropped 4 bases, with 13 bases sitting between them. This chain's CDR3 is CASSQGKGGGTEAFF. The CDR3 coding sequence is TGTGCCAGCAGCCAAGGGAAGGGGGGCGGCACTGAAGCTTTCTTT.

The chain recombines TRBV15 with TRBJ1-4; no definite D call. The germline V and J ends were trimmed by 3 bases and 6 bases, with 11 bases remaining between them. The length of the CDR3 is 14 residues. Germline CDR1 and CDR2: LNHNV and YYDKDF (reference sequence). The DNA of the CDR3 is TGTGCCACCAGCAGGGTGCTGCCAGATGAAAAACTGTTTTTT. Amino acids: CATSRVLPDEKLFF.

The chain combines TRBV19 with TRBJ2-5, with D perhaps given as TRBD1 or TRBD2 (6 bases each). The germline gives CDR1 LNHDA, CDR2 SQIVND (reference sequence). Trimming cost V 9 bases and J 5 bases, with 13 bases left between them. This CDR3 has 12 amino acids. CDR3 sequence: CASGGTRETQYF. CDR3 coding DNA: TGTGCCAGCGGCGGGACAAGGGAGACCCAGTACTTC.

The chain joins TRBV6-6 to TRBJ1-6; 9 bases align to TRBD1. The CDR3 spans 15 residues. The V gene's germline CDR1 is MNHNY and CDR2 SVGAGI (reference sequence). V lost 3 bases to trimming and J lost 6 bases; unmatched junction nucleotides: 3. CDR3 amino acids: CASSYPGQGNSPLHF. Written as DNA, the CDR3 is TGTGCCAGCAGTTATCCGGGACAGGGTAATTCACCCCTCCACTTT.